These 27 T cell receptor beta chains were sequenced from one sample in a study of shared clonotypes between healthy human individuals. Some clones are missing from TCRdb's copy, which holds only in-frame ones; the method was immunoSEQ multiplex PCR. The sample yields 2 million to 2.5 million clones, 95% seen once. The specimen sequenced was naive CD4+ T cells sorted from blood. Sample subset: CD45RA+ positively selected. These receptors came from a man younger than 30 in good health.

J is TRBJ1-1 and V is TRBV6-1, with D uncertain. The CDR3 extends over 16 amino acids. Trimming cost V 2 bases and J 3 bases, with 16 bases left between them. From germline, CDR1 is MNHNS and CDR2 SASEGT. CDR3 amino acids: CASSEPPPGSDTEAFF. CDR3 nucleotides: TGTGCCAGCAGTGAACCCCCTCCGGGTTCGGACACTGAAGCTTTCTTT.

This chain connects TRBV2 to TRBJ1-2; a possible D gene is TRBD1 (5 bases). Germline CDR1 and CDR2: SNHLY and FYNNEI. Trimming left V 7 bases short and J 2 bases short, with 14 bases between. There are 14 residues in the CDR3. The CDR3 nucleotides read TGTGCCAGCATCCTTCAGGGAAACAACTATGGCTACACCTTC. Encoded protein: CASILQGNNYGYTF. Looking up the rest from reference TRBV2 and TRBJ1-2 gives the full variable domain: EPEVTQTPSHQVTQMGQEVILRCVPISNHLYFYWYRQILGQKVEFLVSFYNNEISEKSEIFDDQFSVERPDGSNFTLKIRSTKLEDSAMYFCASILQGNNYGYTFGSGTRLTVV.

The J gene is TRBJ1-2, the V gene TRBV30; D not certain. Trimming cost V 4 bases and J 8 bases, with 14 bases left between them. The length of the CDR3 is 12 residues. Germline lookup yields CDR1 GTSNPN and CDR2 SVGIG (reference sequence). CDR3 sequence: CAWTAGQGGYTF. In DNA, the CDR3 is TGTGCCTGGACCGCGGGTCAAGGGGGCTACACCTTC. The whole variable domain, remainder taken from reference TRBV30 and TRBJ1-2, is SQTIHQWPATLVQPVGSPLSLECTVEGTSNPNLYWYRQAAGRGLQLLFYSVGIGQISSEVPQNLSASRPQDRQFILSSKKLLLSDSGFYLCAWTAGQGGYTFGSGTRLTVV.

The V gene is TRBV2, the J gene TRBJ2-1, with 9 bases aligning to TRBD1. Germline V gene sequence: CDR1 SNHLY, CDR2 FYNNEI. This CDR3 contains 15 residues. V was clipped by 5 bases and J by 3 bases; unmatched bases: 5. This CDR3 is CASSLYRGLYNEQFF. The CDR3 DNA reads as TGTGCCAGCAGTTTATACAGGGGGCTCTACAATGAGCAGTTCTTC.

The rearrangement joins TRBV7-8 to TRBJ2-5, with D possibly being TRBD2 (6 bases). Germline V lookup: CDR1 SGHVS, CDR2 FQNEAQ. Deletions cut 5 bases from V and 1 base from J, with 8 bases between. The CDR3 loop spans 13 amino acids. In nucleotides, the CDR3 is TGTGCCAGCAGCCGGGGAGGCCAAGAGACCCAGTACTTC. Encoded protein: CASSRGGQETQYF.

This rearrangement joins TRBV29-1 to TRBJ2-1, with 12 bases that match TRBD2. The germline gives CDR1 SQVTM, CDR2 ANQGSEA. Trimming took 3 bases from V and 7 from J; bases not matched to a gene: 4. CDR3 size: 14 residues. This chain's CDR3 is CSVERTSGKNEQFF. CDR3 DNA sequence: TGCAGCGTTGAGAGGACTAGCGGGAAAAATGAGCAGTTCTTC.

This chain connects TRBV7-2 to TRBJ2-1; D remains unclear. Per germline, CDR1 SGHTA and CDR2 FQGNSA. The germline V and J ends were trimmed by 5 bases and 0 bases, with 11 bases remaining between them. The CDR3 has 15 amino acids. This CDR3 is CASSLAVGSYNEQFF. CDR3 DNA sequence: TGTGCCAGCAGCCTCGCGGTCGGCTCCTACAATGAGCAGTTCTTC.

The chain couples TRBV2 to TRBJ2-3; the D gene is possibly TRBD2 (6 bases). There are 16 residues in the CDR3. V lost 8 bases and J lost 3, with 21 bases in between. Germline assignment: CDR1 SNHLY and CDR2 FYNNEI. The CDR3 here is CASGPRGAQPTDTQYF. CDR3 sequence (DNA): TGTGCCAGCGGACCACGCGGGGCCCAGCCAACAGATACGCAGTATTTT.

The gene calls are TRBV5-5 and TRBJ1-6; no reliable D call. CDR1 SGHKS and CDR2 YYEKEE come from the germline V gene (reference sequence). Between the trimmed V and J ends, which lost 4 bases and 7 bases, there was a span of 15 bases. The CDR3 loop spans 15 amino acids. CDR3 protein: CASSPAPQRNSPLHF. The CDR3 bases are TGTGCCAGCAGCCCAGCTCCCCAGAGGAATTCACCCCTCCACTTT.

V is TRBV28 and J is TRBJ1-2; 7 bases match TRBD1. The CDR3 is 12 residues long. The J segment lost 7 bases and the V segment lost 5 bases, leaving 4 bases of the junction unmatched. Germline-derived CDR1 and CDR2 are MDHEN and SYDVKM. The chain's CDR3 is CASSEGAFGYTF. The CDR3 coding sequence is TGTGCCAGCAGTGAGGGGGCCTTTGGCTACACCTTC.

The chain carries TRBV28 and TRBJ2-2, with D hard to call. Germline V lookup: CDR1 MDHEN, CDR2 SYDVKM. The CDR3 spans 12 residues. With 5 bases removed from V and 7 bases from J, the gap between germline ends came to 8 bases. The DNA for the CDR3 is TGTGCCAGCAGTCGACCCCACGGGGAGCTGTTTTTT. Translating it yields CASSRPHGELFF. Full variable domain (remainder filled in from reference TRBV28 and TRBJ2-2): DVKVTQSSRYLVKRTGEKVFLECVQDMDHENMFWYRQDPGLGLRLIYFSYDVKMKEKGDIPEGYSVSREKKERFSLILESASTNQTSMYLCASSRPHGELFFGEGSRLTVL.

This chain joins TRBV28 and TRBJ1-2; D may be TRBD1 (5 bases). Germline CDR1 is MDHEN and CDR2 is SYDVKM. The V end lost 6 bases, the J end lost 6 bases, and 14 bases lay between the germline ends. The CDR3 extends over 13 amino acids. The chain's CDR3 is CASRGLLLNGYTF. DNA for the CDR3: TGTGCCAGCAGGGGACTACTTCTCAATGGCTACACCTTC.

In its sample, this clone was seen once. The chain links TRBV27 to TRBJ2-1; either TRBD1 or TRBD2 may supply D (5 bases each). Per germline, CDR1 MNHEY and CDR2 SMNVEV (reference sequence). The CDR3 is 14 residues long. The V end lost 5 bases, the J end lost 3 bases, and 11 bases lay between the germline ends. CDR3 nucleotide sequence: TGTGCCAGCAGTGCCCGGGACGTCTACAATGAGCAGTTCTTC. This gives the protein CASSARDVYNEQFF.

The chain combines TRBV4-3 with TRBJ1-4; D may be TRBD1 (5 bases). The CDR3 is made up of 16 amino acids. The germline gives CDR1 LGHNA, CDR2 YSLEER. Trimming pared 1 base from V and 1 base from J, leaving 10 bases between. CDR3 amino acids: CASSQAGPGTNEKLFF. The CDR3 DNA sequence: TGCGCCAGCAGCCAAGCGGGACCTGGAACTAATGAAAAACTGTTTTTT.

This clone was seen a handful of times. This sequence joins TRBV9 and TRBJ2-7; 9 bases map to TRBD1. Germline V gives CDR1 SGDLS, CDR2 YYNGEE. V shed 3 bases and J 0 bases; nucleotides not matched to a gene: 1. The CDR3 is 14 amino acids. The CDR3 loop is CASSATGGSYEQYF. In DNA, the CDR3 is TGTGCCAGCAGCGCGACAGGGGGCTCCTACGAGCAGTACTTC.

The CDR3 loop reads CARSLDRGRDQPQHF. CDR3 DNA sequence: TGTGCCAGAAGCCTTGACAGGGGGAGGGATCAGCCCCAGCATTTT. The rearrangement joins TRBV5-3 to TRBJ1-5, with 9 bases lining up with TRBD1. TRBV5-3 is flagged as an ORF with uncertain function. The CDR3 is 15 amino acids. J gave up 5 bases and V 4 bases, and 7 bases lay outside the gene matches.

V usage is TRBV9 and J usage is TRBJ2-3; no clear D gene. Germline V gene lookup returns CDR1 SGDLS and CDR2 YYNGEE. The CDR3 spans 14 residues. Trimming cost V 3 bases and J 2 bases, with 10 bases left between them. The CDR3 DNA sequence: TGTGCCAGCAGCGGCGTCCAGCCCACAGATACGCAGTATTTT. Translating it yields CASSGVQPTDTQYF.

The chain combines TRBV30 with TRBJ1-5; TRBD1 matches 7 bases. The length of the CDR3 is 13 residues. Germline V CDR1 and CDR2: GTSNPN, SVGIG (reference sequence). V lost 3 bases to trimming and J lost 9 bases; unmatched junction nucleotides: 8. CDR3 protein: CAWSGQEFSPQHF. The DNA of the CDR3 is TGTGCCTGGAGCGGACAGGAATTCTCGCCCCAGCATTTT.

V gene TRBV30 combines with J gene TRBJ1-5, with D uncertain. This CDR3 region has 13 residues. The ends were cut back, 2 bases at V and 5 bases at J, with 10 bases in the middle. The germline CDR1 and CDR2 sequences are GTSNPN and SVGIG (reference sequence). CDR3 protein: CAWSIGVDQPQHF. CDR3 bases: TGTGCCTGGAGTATTGGGGTGGATCAGCCCCAGCATTTT.

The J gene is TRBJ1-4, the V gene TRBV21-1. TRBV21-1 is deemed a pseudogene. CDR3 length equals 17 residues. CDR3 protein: CASSPLGRGILNEKLFF. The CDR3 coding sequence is TGTGCCAGCAGCCCCCTAGGTCGGGGGATCCTTAATGAAAAACTGTTTTTT.

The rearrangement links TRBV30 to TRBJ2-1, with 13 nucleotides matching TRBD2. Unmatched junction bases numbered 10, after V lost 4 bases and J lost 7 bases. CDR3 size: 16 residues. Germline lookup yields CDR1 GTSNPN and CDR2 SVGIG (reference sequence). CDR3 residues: CAWNPQLAGGKNEQFF. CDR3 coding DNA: TGTGCCTGGAACCCCCAACTAGCGGGGGGGAAGAATGAGCAGTTCTTC.

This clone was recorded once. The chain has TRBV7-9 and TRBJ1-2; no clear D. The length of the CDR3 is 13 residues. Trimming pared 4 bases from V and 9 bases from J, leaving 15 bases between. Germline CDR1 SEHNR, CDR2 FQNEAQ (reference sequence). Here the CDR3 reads CASSSRDYGSYTF. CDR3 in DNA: TGTGCCAGCAGCTCCCGGGATTATGGAAGCTACACCTTC.

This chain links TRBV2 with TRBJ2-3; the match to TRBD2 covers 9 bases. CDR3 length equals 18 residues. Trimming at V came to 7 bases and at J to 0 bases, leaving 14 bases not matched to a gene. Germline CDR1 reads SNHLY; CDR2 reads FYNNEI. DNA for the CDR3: TGTGCCAGCATTCCCCCGAGACTAGCGGACTCTAGCACAGATACGCAGTATTTT. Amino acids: CASIPPRLADSSTDTQYF.

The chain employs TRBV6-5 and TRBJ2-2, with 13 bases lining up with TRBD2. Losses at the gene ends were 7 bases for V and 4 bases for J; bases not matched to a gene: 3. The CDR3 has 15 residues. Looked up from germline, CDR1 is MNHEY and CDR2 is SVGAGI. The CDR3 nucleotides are TGTGCCAGCAAAGGACTAGCGGGAGTCACCGGGGAGCTGTTTTTT. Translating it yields CASKGLAGVTGELFF.

The CDR3 reads CATRRYEGYGYTF. Written as DNA, the CDR3 is TGTGCCACCCGGAGGTATGAGGGGTATGGCTACACCTTC. This sequence joins TRBV10-3 and TRBJ1-2, with a possible D match to TRBD1 (5 bases). Germline lookup yields CDR1 ENHRY and CDR2 SYGVKD. The CDR3 extends over 13 amino acids. V was cut by 10 bases and J by 5 bases, with 17 bases left in between.

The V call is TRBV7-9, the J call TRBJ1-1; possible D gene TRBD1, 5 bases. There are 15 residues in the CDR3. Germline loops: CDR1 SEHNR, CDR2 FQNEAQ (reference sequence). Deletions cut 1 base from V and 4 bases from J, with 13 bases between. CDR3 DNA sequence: TGTGCCAGCAGCTTAGTGGCAGGGATATTCACTGAAGCTTTCTTT. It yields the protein CASSLVAGIFTEAFF.

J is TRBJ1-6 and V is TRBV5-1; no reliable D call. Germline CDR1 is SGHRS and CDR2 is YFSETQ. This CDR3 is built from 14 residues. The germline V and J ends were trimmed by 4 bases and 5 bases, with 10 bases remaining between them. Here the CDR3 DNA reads TGCGCCAGCAGCGCCGACAACCATAATTCACCCCTCCACTTT. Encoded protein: CASSADNHNSPLHF.